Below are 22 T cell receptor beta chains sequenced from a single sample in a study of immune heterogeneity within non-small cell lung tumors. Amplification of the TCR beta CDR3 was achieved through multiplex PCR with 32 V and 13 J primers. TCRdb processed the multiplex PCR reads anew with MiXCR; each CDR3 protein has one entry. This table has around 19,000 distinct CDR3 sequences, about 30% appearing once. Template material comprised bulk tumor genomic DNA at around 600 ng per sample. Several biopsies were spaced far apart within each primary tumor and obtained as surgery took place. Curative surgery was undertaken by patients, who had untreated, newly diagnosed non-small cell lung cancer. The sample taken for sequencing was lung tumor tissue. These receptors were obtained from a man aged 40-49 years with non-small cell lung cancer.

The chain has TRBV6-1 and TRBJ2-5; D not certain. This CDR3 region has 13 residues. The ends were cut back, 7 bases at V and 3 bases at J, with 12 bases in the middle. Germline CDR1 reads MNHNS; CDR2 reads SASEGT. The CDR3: CASTLTSKETQYF. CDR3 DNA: TGTGCCAGCACCCTGACTTCAAAAGAGACCCAGTACTTC.

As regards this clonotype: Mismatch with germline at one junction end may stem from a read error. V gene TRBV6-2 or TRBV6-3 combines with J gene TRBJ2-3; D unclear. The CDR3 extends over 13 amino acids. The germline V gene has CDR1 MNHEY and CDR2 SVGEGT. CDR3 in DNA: TGTGCCACCAGTTACTCGGGTCTCTATACGCAGTATTTT. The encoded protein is CATSYSGLYTQYF.

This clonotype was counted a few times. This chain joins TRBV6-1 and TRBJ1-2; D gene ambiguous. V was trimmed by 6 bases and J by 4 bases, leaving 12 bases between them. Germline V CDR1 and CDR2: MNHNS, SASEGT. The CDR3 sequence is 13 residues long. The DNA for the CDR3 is TGTGCCAGCAGCCCGGGTGGGGTCTATGGCTACACCTTC. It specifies CASSPGGVYGYTF.

The CDR3 region has the DNA TGTGCCAGCTCACCCGAGTCTAAAAACATTCAGTACTTC. Its protein is CASSPESKNIQYF. V and J are TRBV18 and TRBJ2-4; D remains ambiguous. V shed 3 bases and J shed 4 bases, with 7 bases lying between them. The CDR3 consists of 13 residues. CDR1 and CDR2 from the germline V gene are KGHSH and LQKENI. Full variable domain (remainder filled in from reference TRBV18 and TRBJ2-4): NAGVMQNPRHLVRRRGQEARLRCSPMKGHSHVYWYRQLPEEGLKFMVYLQKENIIDESGMPKERFSAEFPKEGPSILRIQQVVRGDSAAYFCASSPESKNIQYFGAGTRLSVL.

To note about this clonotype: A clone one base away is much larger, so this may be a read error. CDR3 sequence: CTSSDRTASTDTQYF. In nucleotides, the CDR3 is TGCACCAGCAGCGATCGGACAGCTAGCACAGATACGCAGTATTTT. The V gene is TRBV4-1, the J gene TRBJ2-3; tentatively, D is TRBD1 (6 bases). Germline CDR1 is MGHRA and CDR2 is YSYEKL. The CDR3 runs 15 residues.

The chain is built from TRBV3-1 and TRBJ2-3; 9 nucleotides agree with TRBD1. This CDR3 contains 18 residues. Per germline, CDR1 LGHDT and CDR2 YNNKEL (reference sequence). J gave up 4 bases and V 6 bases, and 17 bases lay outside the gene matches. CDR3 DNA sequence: TGTGCCAGCAGTGAAGTTAGGTTACGACAGGGGGGGGCAGATACGCAGTATTTT. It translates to CASSEVRLRQGGADTQYF.

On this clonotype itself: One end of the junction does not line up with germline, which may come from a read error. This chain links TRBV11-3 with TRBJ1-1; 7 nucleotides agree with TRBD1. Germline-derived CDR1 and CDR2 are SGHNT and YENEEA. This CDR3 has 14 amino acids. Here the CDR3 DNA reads TGTGCCATCAGCTTTTCCCAGGGGGGGACTGAAGCTTTCTTT. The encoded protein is CAISFSQGGTEAFF.

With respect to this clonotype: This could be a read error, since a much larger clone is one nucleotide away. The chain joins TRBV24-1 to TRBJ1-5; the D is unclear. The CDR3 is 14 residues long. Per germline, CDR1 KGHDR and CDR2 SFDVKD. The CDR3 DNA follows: TGTGCCACCAGTGATTTGAATAGCAATCAGCCCCACCATTTT. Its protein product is CATSDLNSNQPHHF.

The CDR3 DNA is TGTGCCAGCAGCTATGCTAGATACGAGCAGTACTTC. This translates into CASSYARYEQYF. The chain uses TRBV7-2 and TRBJ2-7; no reliable D call. V shed 4 bases and J shed 4 bases, with 8 bases lying between them. This CDR3 has 12 residues. Per germline, CDR1 SGHTA and CDR2 FQGNSA.

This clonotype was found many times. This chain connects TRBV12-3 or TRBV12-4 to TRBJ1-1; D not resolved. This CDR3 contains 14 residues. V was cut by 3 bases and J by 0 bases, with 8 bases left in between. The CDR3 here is CASSFYGMNTEAFF. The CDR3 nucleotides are TGTGCCAGCAGTTTCTACGGTATGAACACTGAAGCTTTCTTT.

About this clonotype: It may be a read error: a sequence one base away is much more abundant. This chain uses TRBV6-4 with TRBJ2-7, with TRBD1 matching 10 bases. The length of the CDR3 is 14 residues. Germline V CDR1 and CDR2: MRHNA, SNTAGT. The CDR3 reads CACRTGGSPYEQYF. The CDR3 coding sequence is TGTGCCTGCAGGACAGGGGGGAGCCCCTACGAGCAGTACTTC.

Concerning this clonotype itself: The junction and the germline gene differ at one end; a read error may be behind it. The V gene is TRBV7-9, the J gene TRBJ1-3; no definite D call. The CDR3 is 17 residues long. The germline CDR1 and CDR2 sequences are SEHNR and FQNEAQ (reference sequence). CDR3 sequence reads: CTSSLDRWRTSGNTIYF. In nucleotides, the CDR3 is TGTACCAGCAGCCTGGACCGCTGGAGAACCTCTGGAAACACCATATATTTT.

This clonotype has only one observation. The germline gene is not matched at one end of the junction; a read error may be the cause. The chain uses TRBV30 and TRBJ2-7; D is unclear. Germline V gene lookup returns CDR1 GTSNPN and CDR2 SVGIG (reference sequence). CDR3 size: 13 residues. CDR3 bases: TGTGCCTGGAGTGGACTGGACCCCTACCAGCAGTACTTC. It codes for CAWSGLDPYQQYF.

This CDR3 is CASSLSVGRGPGDTIYF. CDR3 coding DNA: TGTGCCAGCAGTTTATCCGTGGGGCGGGGCCCTGGGGACACCATATATTTT. The chain uses TRBV12-3 or TRBV12-4 and TRBJ1-3; D may be TRBD1 (5 bases). The V and J ends lost 2 bases and 8 bases respectively, with 22 bases between them. The CDR3 runs to 17 residues.

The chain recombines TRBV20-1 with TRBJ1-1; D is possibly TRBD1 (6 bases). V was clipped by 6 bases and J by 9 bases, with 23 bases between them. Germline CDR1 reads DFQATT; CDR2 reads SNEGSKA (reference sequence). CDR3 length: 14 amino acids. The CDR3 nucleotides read TGCAGTGCCCCCCCCGGGACACGGGGGACTAAAGCTTTCTTT. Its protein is CSAPPGTRGTKAFF.

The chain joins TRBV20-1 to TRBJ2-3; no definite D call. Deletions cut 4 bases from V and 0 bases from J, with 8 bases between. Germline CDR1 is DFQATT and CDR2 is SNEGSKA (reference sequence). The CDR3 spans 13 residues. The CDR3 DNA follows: TGCAGTGCTAATGGTGTTAGCACAGATACGCAGTATTTT. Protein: CSANGVSTDTQYF.

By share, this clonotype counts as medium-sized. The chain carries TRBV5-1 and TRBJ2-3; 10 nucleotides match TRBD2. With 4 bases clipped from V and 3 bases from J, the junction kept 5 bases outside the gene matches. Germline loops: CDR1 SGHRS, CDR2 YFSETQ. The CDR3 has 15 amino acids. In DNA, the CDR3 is TGCGCCAGCAGCCTTGGACTAGCGGATACAGATACGCAGTATTTT. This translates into CASSLGLADTDTQYF.

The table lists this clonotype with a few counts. The CDR3 nucleotides read TGCAGTGCTATTGGACAGGGGGGGACTGAAGCTTTCTTT. Translating gives CSAIGQGGTEAFF. The J gene is TRBJ1-1, the V gene TRBV20-1, with 10 bases that match TRBD1. Losses at the gene ends were 4 bases for V and 5 bases for J; bases not matched to a gene: 4. The CDR3 runs 13 residues. From germline, CDR1 is DFQATT and CDR2 SNEGSKA (reference sequence).

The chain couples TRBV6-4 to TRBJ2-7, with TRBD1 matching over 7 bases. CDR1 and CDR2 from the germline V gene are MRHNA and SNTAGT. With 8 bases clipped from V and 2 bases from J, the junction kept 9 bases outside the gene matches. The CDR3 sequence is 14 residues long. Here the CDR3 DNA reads TGTGCCAGCGACCCAAGACAGGGAACCTACGAGCAGTACTTC. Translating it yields CASDPRQGTYEQYF.

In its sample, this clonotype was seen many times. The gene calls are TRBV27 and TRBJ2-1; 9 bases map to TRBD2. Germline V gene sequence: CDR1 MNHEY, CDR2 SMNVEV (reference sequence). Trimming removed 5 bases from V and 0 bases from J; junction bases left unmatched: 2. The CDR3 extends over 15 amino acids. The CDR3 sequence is CASSGTSSSYNEQFF. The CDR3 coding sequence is TGTGCCAGCAGTGGGACTAGCAGCTCCTACAATGAGCAGTTCTTC.

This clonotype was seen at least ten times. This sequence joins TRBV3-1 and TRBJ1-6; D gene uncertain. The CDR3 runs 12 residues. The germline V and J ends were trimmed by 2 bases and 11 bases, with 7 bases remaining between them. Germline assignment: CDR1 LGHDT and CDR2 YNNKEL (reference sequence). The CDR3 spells CASSQTNPPLHF. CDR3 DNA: TGTGCCAGCAGCCAAACAAACCCACCCCTCCACTTT.

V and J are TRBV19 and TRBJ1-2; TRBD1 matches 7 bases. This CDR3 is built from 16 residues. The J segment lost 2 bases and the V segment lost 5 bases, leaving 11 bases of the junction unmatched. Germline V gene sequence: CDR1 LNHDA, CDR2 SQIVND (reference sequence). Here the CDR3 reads CASSFIPGTANYGYTF. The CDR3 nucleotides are TGTGCCAGTAGTTTCATCCCCGGGACAGCGAACTATGGCTACACCTTC. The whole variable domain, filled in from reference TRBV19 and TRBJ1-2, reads DGGITQSPKYLFRKEGQNVTLSCEQNLNHDAMYWYRQDPGQGLRLIYYSQIVNDFQKGDIAEGYSVSREKKESFPLTVTSAQKNPTAFYLCASSFIPGTANYGYTFGSGTRLTVV.